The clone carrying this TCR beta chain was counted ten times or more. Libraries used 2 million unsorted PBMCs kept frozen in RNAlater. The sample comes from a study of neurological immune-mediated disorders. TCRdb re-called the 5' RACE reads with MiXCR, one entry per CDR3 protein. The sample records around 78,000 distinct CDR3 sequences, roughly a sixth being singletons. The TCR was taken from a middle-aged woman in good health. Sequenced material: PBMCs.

Here the CDR3 DNA reads TGCAGTGCTACAGAGGGAACTAACTATGGCTACACCTTC. Its protein is CSATEGTNYGYTF. The chain carries TRBV20-1 and TRBJ1-2; D unclear. The CDR3 length is 13 residues. The V and J ends lost 4 bases and 0 bases respectively, with 9 bases between them. CDR1 DFQATT and CDR2 SNEGSKA come from the germline V gene (reference sequence).